A single TCR beta chain is shown here with its context. A much more abundant neighbour one base away suggests this may be a read error. The germline V gene has CDR1 LGHNA and CDR2 YSLEER. The germline V and J ends were trimmed by 1 base and 0 bases, with 10 bases remaining between them. This CDR3 spans 17 amino acids. This specimen comes from a study of T cell changes during pregnancy in multiple sclerosis. Clones were sequenced by immunoSEQ multiplex PCR, and TCRdb holds only the in-frame ones, with some missing. The data contain roughly 45,000 clones, 95% of them singletons. The chain joins TRBV4-3 to TRBJ2-6; D is unclear. The sequences come from CD8+ T cells from peripheral blood mononuclear cells, collected in the first trimester of pregnancy. This TCR derives from a female donor with multiple sclerosis, enrolled in a pregnancy study. The CDR3 here is CASSQGSSSSGANVLTF. The CDR3 DNA is TGCGCCAGCAGCCAAGGGAGTTCTAGCTCTGGGGCCAACGTCCTGACTTTC.